This TCR beta chain was sequenced in a study of blood T cell repertoires in COVID-19. V was pared by 1 base and J by 1 base, with 6 bases between. In germline, CDR1 is SGHKS, CDR2 YYEKEE (reference sequence). This CDR3 comprises 15 residues. Measured with immunoSEQ multiplex PCR; TCRdb has only the in-frame clones, and not every one. The table includes around 250,000 clones, 82% detected once. The sequencing sample was made of peripheral blood. The genes are TRBV5-5 and TRBJ2-6; D is unclear. This receptor was taken from a young woman with acute or convalescent COVID-19. The CDR3 DNA reads TGTGCCAGCAGCTTGACTTATTCTGGGGCCAACGTCCTGACTTTC. It is translated as CASSLTYSGANVLTF.